A single sample gave rise to the 8 T cell receptor beta chains below, sequenced in a study of blood T cell repertoires in COVID-19. Only in-frame clones appear in the TCRdb table, and some are missing; sequencing was by immunoSEQ multiplex PCR. The sample records some 19,000 clones, 82% being singletons. Material: peripheral blood. All receptors come from a human donor in a cohort sampled during active COVID-19.

The chain links TRBV18 to TRBJ1-4, with D tentatively TRBD1 (6 bases). The germline V and J ends were trimmed by 2 bases and 11 bases, with 12 bases remaining between them. The CDR3 runs to 13 residues. CDR1 and CDR2 from the germline V gene are KGHSH and LQKENI. CDR3 nucleotide sequence: TGTGCCAGCTCACCAGCCGAGGGGGGGAAACTGTTTTTT. Its protein is CASSPAEGGKLFF.

This clone was counted once. This chain joins TRBV11-1 and TRBJ2-1; D is possibly TRBD1 (5 bases). This CDR3 has 15 residues. The germline CDR1 and CDR2 sequences are SGHAT and FQDESV (reference sequence). The V and J ends lost 9 bases and 4 bases respectively, with 19 bases between them. The CDR3 protein is CASCRDFNPYNEQFF. The CDR3, as DNA: TGTGCCAGTTGCAGGGATTTTAATCCGTACAATGAGCAGTTCTTC.

In its sample, this clone was seen once. The CDR3 DNA is TGTGCCTGGAGTTACTCGAGCGGGATTGGGCCTAATTTGTTCTTC. Amino acid sequence: CAWSYSSGIGPNLFF. The rearrangement joins TRBV30 to TRBJ2-1, with TRBD2 identical over 7 bases. V shed 2 bases and J 15 bases; nucleotides not matched to a gene: 19. The CDR3 contains 15 residues. Per the germline V gene, CDR1 is GTSNPN and CDR2 is SVGIG (reference sequence).

CDR3 loop: CASSQYNEQFF. CDR3 in DNA: TGTGCCAGCAGCCAATACAATGAGCAGTTCTTC. The chain employs TRBV28 and TRBJ2-1; no reliable D call. This CDR3 is 11 amino acids long. The germline V gene has CDR1 MDHEN and CDR2 SYDVKM. The V gene lost 6 bases and the J gene lost 4 bases, with 4 bases spanning the gap.

This clone appeared a single time. The V gene is TRBV2, the J gene TRBJ1-2, with 9 bases that match TRBD1. The J segment lost 5 bases and the V segment lost 7 bases, leaving 8 bases of the junction unmatched. Per the germline V gene, CDR1 is SNHLY and CDR2 is FYNNEI. The CDR3 is made up of 14 amino acids. DNA of the CDR3: TGTGCCAGCACTAGGGACAGGGAGTTTTATGGCTACACCTTC. Protein: CASTRDREFYGYTF.

This chain uses TRBV6-5 with TRBJ1-2, with D possibly being TRBD1 (5 bases). Trimming took 7 bases from V and 5 from J, leaving 17 bases between them. This CDR3 has 14 amino acids. Germline CDR1 reads MNHEY; CDR2 reads SVGAGI. In DNA, the CDR3 is TGTGCCAGCACCGAAAATGGGGCTGAGTATGGCTACACCTTC. This encodes CASTENGAEYGYTF.

For the CDR3, the DNA is TGTGCCAGCAGCCGGGAGGAAGCGTACAATGAGCAGTTCTTC. It encodes CASSREEAYNEQFF. The chain uses TRBV6-4 and TRBJ2-1, with TRBD2 identical over 7 bases. The CDR3 consists of 14 residues. In germline, CDR1 is MRHNA, CDR2 SNTAGT. J lost 4 bases, V lost 6 bases, and 6 bases had no gene match.

The CDR3 DNA follows: TGTGCCAGCAGCCCAACTCCTCGGGACACACGGGGCTACACCTTC. It translates to CASSPTPRDTRGYTF. The gene calls are TRBV11-1 and TRBJ1-2; tentative D call: TRBD1 (6 bases). CDR1 and CDR2 (germline): SGHAT, FQDESV (reference sequence). V was shortened by 5 bases and J by 8 bases, with 21 bases between the two germline ends. This CDR3 has 15 amino acids.